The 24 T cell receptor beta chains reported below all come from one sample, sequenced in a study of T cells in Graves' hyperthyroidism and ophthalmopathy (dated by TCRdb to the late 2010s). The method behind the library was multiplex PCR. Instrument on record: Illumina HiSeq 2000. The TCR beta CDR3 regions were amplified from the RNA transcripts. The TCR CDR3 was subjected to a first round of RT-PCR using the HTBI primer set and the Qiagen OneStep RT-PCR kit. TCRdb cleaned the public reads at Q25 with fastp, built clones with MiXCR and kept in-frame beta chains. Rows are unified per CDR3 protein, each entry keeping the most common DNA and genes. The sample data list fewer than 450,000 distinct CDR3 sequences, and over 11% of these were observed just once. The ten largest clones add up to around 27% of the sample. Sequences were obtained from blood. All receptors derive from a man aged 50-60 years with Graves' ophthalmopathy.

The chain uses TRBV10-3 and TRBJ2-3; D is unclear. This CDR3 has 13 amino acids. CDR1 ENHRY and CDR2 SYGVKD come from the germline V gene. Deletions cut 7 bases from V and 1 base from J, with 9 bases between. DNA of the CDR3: TGTGCCATCACCCGGTCGGGCACAGATACGCAGTATTTT. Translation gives CAITRSGTDTQYF.

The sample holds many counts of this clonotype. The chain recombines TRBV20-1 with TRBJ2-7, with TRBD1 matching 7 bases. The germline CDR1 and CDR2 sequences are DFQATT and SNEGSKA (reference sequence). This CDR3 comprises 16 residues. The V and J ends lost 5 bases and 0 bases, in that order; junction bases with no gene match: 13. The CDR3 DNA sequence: TGCAGTGCTGAGAACCCCTGGGGGACAGACTCCTACGAGCAGTACTTC. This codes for CSAENPWGTDSYEQYF.

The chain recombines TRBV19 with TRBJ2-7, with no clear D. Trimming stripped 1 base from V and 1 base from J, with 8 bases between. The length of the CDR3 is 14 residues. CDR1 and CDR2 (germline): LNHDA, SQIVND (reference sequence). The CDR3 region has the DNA TGTGCCAGTAGTATAGCGAAGGGTTCCTACGAGCAGTACTTC. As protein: CASSIAKGSYEQYF. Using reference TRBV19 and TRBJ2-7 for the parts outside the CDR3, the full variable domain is DGGITQSPKYLFRKEGQNVTLSCEQNLNHDAMYWYRQDPGQGLRLIYYSQIVNDFQKGDIAEGYSVSREKKESFPLTVTSAQKNPTAFYLCASSIAKGSYEQYFGPGTRLTVT.

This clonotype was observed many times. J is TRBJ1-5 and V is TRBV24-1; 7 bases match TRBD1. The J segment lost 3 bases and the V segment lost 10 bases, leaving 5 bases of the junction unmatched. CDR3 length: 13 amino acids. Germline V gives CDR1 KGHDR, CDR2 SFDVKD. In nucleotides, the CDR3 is TGTGCCACTGAACAGGGGACCAATCAGCCCCAGCATTTT. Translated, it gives CATEQGTNQPQHF.

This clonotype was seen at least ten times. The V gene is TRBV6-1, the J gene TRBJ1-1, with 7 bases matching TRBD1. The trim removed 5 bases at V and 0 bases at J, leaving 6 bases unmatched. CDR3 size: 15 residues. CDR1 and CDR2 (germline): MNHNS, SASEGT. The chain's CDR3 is CASSIRTGMNTEAFF. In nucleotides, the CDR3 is TGTGCCAGCAGTATAAGGACAGGTATGAACACTGAAGCTTTCTTT.

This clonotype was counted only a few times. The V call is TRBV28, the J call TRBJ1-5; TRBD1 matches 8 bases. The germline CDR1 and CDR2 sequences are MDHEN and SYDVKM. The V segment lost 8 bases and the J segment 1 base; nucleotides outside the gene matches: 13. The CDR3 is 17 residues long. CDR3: CASGPPGQALSNQPQHF. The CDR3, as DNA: TGTGCCAGCGGACCCCCGGGACAGGCTTTGAGCAATCAGCCCCAGCATTTT.

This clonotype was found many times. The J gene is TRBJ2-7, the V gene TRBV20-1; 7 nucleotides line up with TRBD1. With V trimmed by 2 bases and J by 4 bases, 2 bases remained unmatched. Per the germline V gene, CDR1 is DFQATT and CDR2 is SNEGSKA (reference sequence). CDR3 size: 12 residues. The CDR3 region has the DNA TGCAGTGCTAGACAGGGGGAGTACGAGCAGTACTTC. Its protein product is CSARQGEYEQYF.

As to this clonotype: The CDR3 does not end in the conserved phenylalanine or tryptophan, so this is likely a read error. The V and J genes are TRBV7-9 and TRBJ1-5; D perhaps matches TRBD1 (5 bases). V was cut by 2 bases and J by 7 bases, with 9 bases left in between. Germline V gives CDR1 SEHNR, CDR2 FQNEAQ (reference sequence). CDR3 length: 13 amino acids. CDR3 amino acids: CASSLSGDQPQHS. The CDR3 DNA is TGTGCCAGCAGCTTAAGCGGGGACCAGCCCCAGCATTCT.

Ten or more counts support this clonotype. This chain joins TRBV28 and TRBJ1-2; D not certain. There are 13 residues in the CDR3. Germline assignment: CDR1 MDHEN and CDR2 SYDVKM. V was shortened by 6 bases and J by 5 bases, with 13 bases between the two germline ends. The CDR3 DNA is TGTGCCAGCAGCCCCCCGGGAGCTTATGGCTACACCTTC. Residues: CASSPPGAYGYTF.

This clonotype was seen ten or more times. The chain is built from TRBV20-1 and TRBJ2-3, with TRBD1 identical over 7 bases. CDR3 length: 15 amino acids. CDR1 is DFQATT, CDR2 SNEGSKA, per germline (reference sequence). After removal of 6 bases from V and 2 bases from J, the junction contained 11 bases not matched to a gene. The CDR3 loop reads CSAPPWTGYTDTQYF. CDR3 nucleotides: TGCAGTGCGCCTCCTTGGACAGGATACACAGATACGCAGTATTTT.

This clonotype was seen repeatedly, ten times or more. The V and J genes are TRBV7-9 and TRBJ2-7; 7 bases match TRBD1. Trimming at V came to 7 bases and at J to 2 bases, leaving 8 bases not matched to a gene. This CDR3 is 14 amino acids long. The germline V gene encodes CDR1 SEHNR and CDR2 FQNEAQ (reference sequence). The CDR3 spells CASISDRVAYEQYF. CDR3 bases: TGTGCCAGCATTTCTGACAGGGTGGCCTACGAGCAGTACTTC. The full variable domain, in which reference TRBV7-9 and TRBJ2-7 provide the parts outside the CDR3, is DTGVSQNPRHKITKRGQNVTFRCDPISEHNRLYWYRQTLGQGPEFLTYFQNEAQLEKSRLLSDRFSAERPKGSFSTLEIQRTEQGDSAMYLCASISDRVAYEQYFGPGTRLTVT.

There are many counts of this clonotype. The chain's CDR3 is CSAREEGRGGTEAFF. CDR3 DNA: TGCAGTGCTAGAGAGGAGGGCAGGGGTGGCACTGAAGCTTTCTTT. The chain recombines TRBV20-1 with TRBJ1-1, with D maybe TRBD1 (6 bases). V lost 0 bases and J 4 bases, leaving 15 bases between the germline ends. The CDR3 totals 15 residues. Germline CDR1 DFQATT, CDR2 SNEGSKA (reference sequence).

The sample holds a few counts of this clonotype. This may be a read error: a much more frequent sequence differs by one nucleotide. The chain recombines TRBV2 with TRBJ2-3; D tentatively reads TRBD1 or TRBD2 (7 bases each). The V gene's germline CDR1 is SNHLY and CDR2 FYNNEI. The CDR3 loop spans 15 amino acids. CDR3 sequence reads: CASREVGGGADTQYF. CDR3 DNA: TGTGCCAGCAGGGAAGTGGGAGGGGGCGCAGATACGCAGTATTTT.

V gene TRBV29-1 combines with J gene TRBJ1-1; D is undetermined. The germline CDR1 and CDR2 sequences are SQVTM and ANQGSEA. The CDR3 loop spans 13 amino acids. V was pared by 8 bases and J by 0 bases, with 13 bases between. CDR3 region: CSIRRDMNTEAFF. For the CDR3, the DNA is TGCAGCATAAGACGGGATATGAACACTGAAGCTTTCTTT.

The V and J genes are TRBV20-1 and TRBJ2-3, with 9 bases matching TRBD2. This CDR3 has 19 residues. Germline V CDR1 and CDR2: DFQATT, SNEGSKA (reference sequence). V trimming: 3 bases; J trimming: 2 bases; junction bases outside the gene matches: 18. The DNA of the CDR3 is TGCAGTGCTAGTATTGGTCTAGCGGGATTAAGCGGTAACACAGATACGCAGTATTTT. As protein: CSASIGLAGLSGNTDTQYF.

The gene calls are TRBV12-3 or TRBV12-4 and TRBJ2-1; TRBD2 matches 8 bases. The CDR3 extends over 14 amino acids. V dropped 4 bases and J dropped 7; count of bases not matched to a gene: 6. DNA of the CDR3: TGTGCCAGCAGTTCGACTAGCGTTGGGAATGAGCAGTTCTTC. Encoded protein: CASSSTSVGNEQFF.

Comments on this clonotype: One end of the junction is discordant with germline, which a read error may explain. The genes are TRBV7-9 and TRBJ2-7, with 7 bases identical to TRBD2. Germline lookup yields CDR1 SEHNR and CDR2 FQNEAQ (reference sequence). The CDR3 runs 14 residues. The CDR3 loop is CASSAGVASYEEYF. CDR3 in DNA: TGTGCCAGCAGCGCGGGAGTAGCCTCCTACGAGGAGTACTTC.

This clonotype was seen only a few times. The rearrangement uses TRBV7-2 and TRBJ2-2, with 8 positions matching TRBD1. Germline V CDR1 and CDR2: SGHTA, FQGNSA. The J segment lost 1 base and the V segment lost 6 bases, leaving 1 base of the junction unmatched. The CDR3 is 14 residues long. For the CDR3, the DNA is TGTGCCAGCAGACAGGGGGGGAACACCGGGGAGCTGTTTTTT. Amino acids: CASRQGGNTGELFF. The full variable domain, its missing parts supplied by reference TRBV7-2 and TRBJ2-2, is GAGVSQSPSNKVTEKGKDVELRCDPISGHTALYWYRQSLGQGLEFLIYFQGNSAPDKSGLPSDRFSAERTGGSVSTLTIQRTQQEDSAVYLCASRQGGNTGELFFGEGSRLTVL.

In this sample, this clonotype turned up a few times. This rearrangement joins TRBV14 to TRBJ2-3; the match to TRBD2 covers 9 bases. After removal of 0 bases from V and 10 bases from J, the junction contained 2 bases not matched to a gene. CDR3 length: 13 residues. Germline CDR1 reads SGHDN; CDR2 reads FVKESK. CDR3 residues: CASSQDSGSSQYF. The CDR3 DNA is TGTGCCAGCAGCCAAGATAGCGGGAGTTCGCAGTATTTT.

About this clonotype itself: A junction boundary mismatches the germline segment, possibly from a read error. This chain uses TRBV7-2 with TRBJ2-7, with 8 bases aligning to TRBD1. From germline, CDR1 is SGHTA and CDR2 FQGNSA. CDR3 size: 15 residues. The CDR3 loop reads CACSARQGSTYEQYF. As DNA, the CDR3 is TGTGCCTGCAGCGCCCGACAGGGGTCGACCTACGAGCAGTACTTC.

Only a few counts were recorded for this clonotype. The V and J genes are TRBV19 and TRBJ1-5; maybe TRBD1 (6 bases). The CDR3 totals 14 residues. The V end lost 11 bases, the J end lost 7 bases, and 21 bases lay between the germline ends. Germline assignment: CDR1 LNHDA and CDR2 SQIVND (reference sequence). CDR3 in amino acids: CAGRGGGSGQPQHF. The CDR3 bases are TGTGCCGGCCGAGGAGGGGGAAGTGGACAGCCCCAGCATTTT.

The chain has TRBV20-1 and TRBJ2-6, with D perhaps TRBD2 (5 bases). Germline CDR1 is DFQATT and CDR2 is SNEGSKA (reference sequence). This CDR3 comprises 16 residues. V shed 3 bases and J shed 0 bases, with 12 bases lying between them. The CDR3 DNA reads TGCAGTGCTAGCGTGGGAGCGCTCTCTGGGGCCAACGTCCTGACTTTC. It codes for CSASVGALSGANVLTF.

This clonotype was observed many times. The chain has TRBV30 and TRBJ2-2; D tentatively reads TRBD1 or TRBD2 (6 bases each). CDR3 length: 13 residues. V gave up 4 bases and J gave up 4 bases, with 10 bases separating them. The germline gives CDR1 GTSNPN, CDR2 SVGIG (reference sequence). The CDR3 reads CAWTRGVTGELFF. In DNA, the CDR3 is TGTGCCTGGACGAGGGGGGTCACCGGGGAGCTGTTTTTT. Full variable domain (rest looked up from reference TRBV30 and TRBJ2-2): SQTIHQWPATLVQPVGSPLSLECTVEGTSNPNLYWYRQAAGRGLQLLFYSVGIGQISSEVPQNLSASRPQDRQFILSSKKLLLSDSGFYLCAWTRGVTGELFFGEGSRLTVL.

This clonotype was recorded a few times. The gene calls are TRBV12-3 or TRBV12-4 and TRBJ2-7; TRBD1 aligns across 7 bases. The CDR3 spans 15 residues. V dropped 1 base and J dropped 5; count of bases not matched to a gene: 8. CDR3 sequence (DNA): TGTGCCAGCAGTTTAGAAGGTAGGGGGCAGGACGAGCAGTACTTC. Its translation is CASSLEGRGQDEQYF.